This TCR beta chain was obtained from a study of CD8 T cells in Susac syndrome. Sequencing of TCR beta was undertaken in CD8+ and CD4+ T cells derived from blood. Healthy donors acted as controls, with matching for age and sex. Trimming left V 4 bases short and J 3 bases short, with 15 bases between. The germline gives CDR1 SQVTM, CDR2 ANQGSEA. The CDR3 runs to 14 residues. Reverse transcription of about 0.5 to 1 ug RNA was performed with random hexamers. The immunoSEQ assay covered 54 Vbeta and 13 Jbeta segments for CDR3. One entry per CDR3 protein results from TCRdb running MiXCR on the immunoSEQ multiplex PCR reads. The sample includes roughly 120,000 distinct CDR3 sequences, around 95% of them seen just once.

J is TRBJ1-1 and V is TRBV29-1; weak D call: TRBD1 (6 bases). The receptor was derived from a human donor in good health. Sample: CD4+ T cells from PBMCs. CDR3: CSVVPTGTHTEAFF. In DNA form, the CDR3 reads TGCAGCGTTGTACCTACAGGGACGCACACTGAAGCTTTCTTT. The full variable domain, rest sourced from reference TRBV29-1 and TRBJ1-1, is SAVISQKPSRDICQRGTSLTIQCQVDSQVTMMFWYRQQPGQSLTLIATANQGSEATYESGFVIDKFPISRPNLTFSTLTVSNMSPEDSSIYLCSVVPTGTHTEAFFGQGTRLTVV.